This T cell receptor beta chain was recorded in a study of metastatic and nonmetastatic thyroid tumors. Overall study: A comparison of repertoires was made across blood and tumor or nodule tissue from malignant and benign thyroid patients. General study findings and limits: A significant increase in TCR beta diversity was reportedly seen in malignant thyroid tumors relative to benign nodules, in blood and tumor.

Per the authors' pipeline: A distant-metastasis classifier for papillary thyroid cancer was built using CDR3 differences across clinicopathological groups. TCRdb used MiXCR to call clones anew from the PCR reads. The V and J calls were not made by the authors but by TCRdb's processing. The table shows approximately 12,000 clones, with about 23% occurring only once. This clone ranks as medium-sized. Its antigen remains unidentified. Each patient went into thyroid surgery without having received any treatment. Germline CDR1 reads MNHNY; CDR2 reads SVGAGI (reference sequence). Trimming removed 3 bases from V and 5 bases from J; junction bases left unmatched: 2. CDR3 length: 13 residues.

This clonotype was sampled from a female donor with papillary thyroid cancer or a benign thyroid nodule (not recorded which). Some clones in this sample may be carry-over from other donors' samples. Material: blood. The chain joins TRBV6-6 to TRBJ2-3; 7 bases match TRBD1. The CDR3 loop is CASSYSGGDTQYF. CDR3 nucleotides: TGTGCCAGCAGTTATTCAGGGGGAGATACGCAGTATTTT.